This TCR beta chain derives from a study of metastatic and nonmetastatic thyroid tumors. For the study at large: It was across blood and tumor or nodule tissue from malignant and benign thyroid patients that repertoires were compared.

Germline-derived CDR1 and CDR2 are SEHNR and FQNEAQ (reference sequence). This CDR3 has 12 residues. Deletions cut 1 base from V and 4 bases from J, with 4 bases between. Regarding this clone: The antigen is not known.

Authors' data handling: For papillary thyroid cancer, a distant-metastasis classifier was constructed from CDR3 differences observed across clinicopathological groups. TCRdb called clones again from the PCR reads with MiXCR. TCRdb, rather than the study authors, made the V and J calls. The table has 30,000 or so clones, around 25% seen once. None of the patients had undergone any treatment ahead of thyroid surgery. Study-wide findings and caveats: In both blood and tumor samples, TCR beta diversity was reported significantly higher for malignant than benign nodules.

The sequenced sample consisted of blood. The receptor was isolated from a female donor with papillary thyroid cancer or a benign thyroid nodule (not recorded which). Some clones in this sample may be carry-over from other donors' samples. The V gene is TRBV7-9, the J gene TRBJ2-5; D is unclear. The CDR3, as DNA: TGTGCCAGCAGCTTAGTTGGAGAGACCCAGTACTTC. Translation: CASSLVGETQYF.